This TCR beta chain was sequenced for a study of post-analysis software for immune sequencing data. Whole-study findings and limits: Patients showed TRBV5-6, TRBV5-1 and TRBV20-1 among 4 or 5 TRBV segments more frequent than in controls.

As regards this clonotype: Its antigen is as yet unknown. A junction end diverges from the germline sequence, so it may reflect a read error.

Built from TCR beta cDNA, the libraries had unique molecular identifiers in them. MiXCR, run by TCRdb on the PCR reads, gives a single entry per CDR3 protein. This sample yields approximately 400,000 distinct CDR3 sequences, of which 30% to 45% are seen a single time; roughly 13% belongs to the top ten. CDR1 is SGHTA and CDR2 is FQGNSA in the germline V gene. The CDR3 has 14 amino acids. Sequencing used blood. This chain joins TRBV7-2 and TRBJ1-4; perhaps TRBD1 as D (5 bases). The receptor was isolated from a girl under 18 with multiple sclerosis. CDR3: CTGSFQGAGEKLFF. DNA for the CDR3: TGTACCGGCAGCTTCCAAGGGGCGGGTGAAAAACTGTTTTTT.